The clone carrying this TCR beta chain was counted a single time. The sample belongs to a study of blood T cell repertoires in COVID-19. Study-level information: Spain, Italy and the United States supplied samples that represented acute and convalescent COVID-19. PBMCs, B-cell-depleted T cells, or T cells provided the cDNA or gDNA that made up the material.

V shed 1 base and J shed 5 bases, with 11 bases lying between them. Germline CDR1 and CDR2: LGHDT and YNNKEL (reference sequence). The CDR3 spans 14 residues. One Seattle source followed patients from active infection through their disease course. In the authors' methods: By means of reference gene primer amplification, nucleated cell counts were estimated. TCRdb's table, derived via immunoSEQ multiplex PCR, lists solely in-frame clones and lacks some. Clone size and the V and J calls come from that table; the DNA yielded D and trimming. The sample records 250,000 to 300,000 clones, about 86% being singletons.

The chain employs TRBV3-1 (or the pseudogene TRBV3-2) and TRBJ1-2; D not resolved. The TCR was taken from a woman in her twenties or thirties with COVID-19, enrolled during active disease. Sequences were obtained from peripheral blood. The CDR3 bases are TGTGCCAGCAGCCAAGGGCACGCCGCTTATGGCTACACCTTC. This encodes CASSQGHAAYGYTF.